The next 26 T cell receptor beta chains were all read from a single sample in a study of Ad26.COV2.S vaccination and SARS-CoV-2 variants. The assay was immunoSEQ multiplex PCR, and TCRdb's table has in-frame clones only and misses some. The data show fewer than 100,000 clones, with approximately 82% seen just once and approximately 16% held by the top ten. Sequencing used peripheral blood, obtained after recovery from COVID-19. The receptors come from a human donor who had recovered from COVID-19.

The chain recombines TRBV3-1 (or the pseudogene TRBV3-2) with TRBJ1-2; D perhaps matches TRBD1 (5 bases). V gave up 5 bases and J gave up 8 bases, with 18 bases separating them. The CDR3 has 14 amino acids. Germline CDR1 and CDR2: LGHDT and YNNKEL (reference sequence). The DNA for the CDR3 is TGTGCCAGCAGCACCCGGGACCTAGCCGGGGGCTACACCTTC. Protein: CASSTRDLAGGYTF.

This clone was seen more than once but under ten times. This chain uses TRBV5-8 with TRBJ2-2, with D uncertain. Germline V gene lookup returns CDR1 SGHTS and CDR2 YDEGEE. The CDR3 extends over 16 amino acids. Trimming took off 1 base at V and 0 bases at J, with 10 bases between the two ends. CDR3 nucleotide sequence: TGTGCCAGCAGCTTGTCGCTCTTCGCGAACACCGGGGAGCTGTTTTTT. Its translation is CASSLSLFANTGELFF.

The chain links TRBV4-1 to TRBJ2-7; 7 bases are a match to TRBD1. This CDR3 contains 16 residues. Germline CDR1 and CDR2: MGHRA and YSYEKL. The V gene end was trimmed by 4 bases and the J gene end by 5 bases; junction bases not matched to a gene: 14. This chain's CDR3 is CASSPPLGQWPNEQYF. The CDR3 region has the DNA TGCGCCAGCAGCCCTCCCTTGGGACAGTGGCCTAACGAGCAGTACTTC.

The chain carries TRBV12-3 or TRBV12-4 and TRBJ2-5; no firm D call. Deletions cut 3 bases from V and 5 bases from J, with 10 bases between. The CDR3 has 13 amino acids. DNA of the CDR3: TGTGCCAGCAGTTTCGGTATAGGGGAGACCCAGTACTTC. As protein: CASSFGIGETQYF.

This rearrangement joins TRBV5-1 to TRBJ1-2, with TRBD1 as a possible D gene (5 bases). V lost 1 base and J lost 2, with 6 bases in between. The CDR3 contains 13 residues. Looked up from germline, CDR1 is SGHRS and CDR2 is YFSETQ. This chain's CDR3 is CASSLSGNYGYTF. The CDR3 coding sequence is TGCGCCAGCAGCTTGTCAGGGAACTATGGCTACACCTTC. The full variable domain, completed using reference TRBV5-1 and TRBJ1-2, is KAGVTQTPRYLIKTRGQQVTLSCSPISGHRSVSWYQQTPGQGLQFLFEYFSETQRNKGNFPGRFSGRQFSNSRSEMNVSTLELGDSALYLCASSLSGNYGYTFGSGTRLTVV.

The chain couples TRBV29-1 to TRBJ1-2; D is undetermined. V was clipped by 7 bases and J by 8 bases, with 14 bases between them. From germline, CDR1 is SQVTM and CDR2 ANQGSEA. The CDR3 loop spans 11 amino acids. The chain's CDR3 is CSAIVEDGYTF. CDR3 nucleotide sequence: TGCAGCGCTATAGTGGAGGACGGCTACACCTTC. The variable domain in full, with the rest retrieved from reference TRBV29-1 and TRBJ1-2, is SAVISQKPSRDICQRGTSLTIQCQVDSQVTMMFWYRQQPGQSLTLIATANQGSEATYESGFVIDKFPISRPNLTFSTLTVSNMSPEDSSIYLCSAIVEDGYTFGSGTRLTVV.

V is TRBV28 and J is TRBJ2-7, with a possible D match to TRBD2 (6 bases). V dropped 3 bases and J dropped 0 bases, with 9 bases sitting between them. Germline CDR1 MDHEN, CDR2 SYDVKM. The CDR3 loop spans 14 amino acids. The CDR3 reads CASSFGGTSYEQYF. The CDR3 DNA reads TGTGCCAGCAGTTTCGGCGGGACCTCCTACGAGCAGTACTTC.

V usage is TRBV27 and J usage is TRBJ2-3, with a tentative D call TRBD2 (6 bases). The V gene lost 4 bases and the J gene lost 0 bases, with 14 bases spanning the gap. Germline V gives CDR1 MNHEY, CDR2 SMNVEV (reference sequence). This CDR3 is built from 16 residues. This CDR3 reads CASSSRQSGSTDTQYF. The CDR3 DNA is TGTGCCAGCAGTTCGAGACAAAGCGGGAGCACAGATACGCAGTATTTT.

This CDR3 is CASSKAGGPSFQPQHF. In DNA, the CDR3 is TGTGCCAGCAGCAAAGCGGGAGGGCCCTCGTTTCAGCCCCAGCATTTT. The chain links TRBV21-1 to TRBJ1-5. TRBV21-1 is flagged as a pseudogene. The CDR3 runs to 16 residues.

J is TRBJ1-4 and V is TRBV19; 8 positions agree with TRBD1. The CDR3 is 14 residues long. V shed 9 bases and J 6 bases; nucleotides not matched to a gene: 9. The germline gives CDR1 LNHDA, CDR2 SQIVND (reference sequence). The CDR3 nucleotides read TGTGCCAGCCAACCGAGACAGGGGCATGAAAAACTGTTTTTT. Protein: CASQPRQGHEKLFF.

This rearrangement joins TRBV7-2 to TRBJ1-1; D remains ambiguous. The CDR3 length is 13 residues. Trimming took off 1 base at V and 5 bases at J, with 8 bases between the two ends. From germline, CDR1 is SGHTA and CDR2 FQGNSA. In nucleotides, the CDR3 is TGTGCCAGCAGCTTAGGGTTTGGGACTGAAGCTTTCTTT. Amino acid sequence: CASSLGFGTEAFF.

The chain joins TRBV4-2 to TRBJ1-6; D remains unclear. This CDR3 region has 12 residues. Germline lookup yields CDR1 LGHNA and CDR2 YNFKEQ. Trimming pared 2 bases from V and 9 bases from J, leaving 5 bases between. The CDR3 spells CASSQRGSPLHF. CDR3 in DNA: TGTGCCAGCAGCCAACGTGGTTCACCCCTCCACTTT.

CDR3 amino acids: CASSKADRAYEQYF. The DNA of the CDR3 is TGTGCCAGCAGCAAGGCGGACAGGGCCTACGAGCAGTACTTC. The V call is TRBV5-5, the J call TRBJ2-7, with TRBD1 matching over 8 bases. Per the germline V gene, CDR1 is SGHKS and CDR2 is YYEKEE (reference sequence). V shed 4 bases and J 2 bases; nucleotides not matched to a gene: 5. The CDR3 sequence is 14 residues long.

This clone has more than one count but fewer than ten. J is TRBJ2-2 and V is TRBV28; 9 nucleotides align to TRBD1. V gave up 11 bases and J gave up 6 bases; unmatched junction bases: 13. The CDR3 spans 15 residues. The germline CDR1 and CDR2 sequences are MDHEN and SYDVKM. This CDR3 reads CASWGGTGISGELFF. The CDR3 bases are TGTGCCTCCTGGGGCGGGACAGGGATTTCCGGGGAGCTGTTTTTT.

This clone was observed once. The chain employs TRBV21-1 and TRBJ2-2; TRBD2 reflects the table's D call only, with no check against the DNA. TRBV21-1 is a recognized pseudogene. The CDR3 has 14 amino acids. CDR3 in amino acids: CASRGGTAQGELFF. CDR3 in DNA: TGTGCCAGCAGGGGCGGGACGGCGCAGGGGGAGCTGTTTTTT.

J is TRBJ2-7 and V is TRBV4-1; the D gene is possibly TRBD2 (6 bases). With 3 bases removed from V and 6 bases from J, the gap between germline ends came to 9 bases. The CDR3 runs to 12 residues. Germline-derived CDR1 and CDR2 are MGHRA and YSYEKL. CDR3 amino acids: CASSQTSGEQYF. CDR3 sequence (DNA): TGCGCCAGCAGCCAGACTAGTGGCGAGCAGTACTTC.

This chain links TRBV11-3 with TRBJ1-5, with D tentatively TRBD1 (6 bases). The CDR3 is 13 amino acids. Trimming took 5 bases from V and 5 from J, leaving 10 bases between them. CDR1 is SGHNT and CDR2 is YENEEA in the germline V gene. CDR3 residues: CASSLWTDQPQHF. DNA for the CDR3: TGTGCCAGCAGCCTCTGGACAGATCAGCCCCAGCATTTT.

The chain recombines TRBV11-2 with TRBJ2-1; D not resolved. The CDR3 is 14 amino acids. Trimming removed 5 bases from V and 8 bases from J, with 16 bases in between. Germline assignment: CDR1 SGHAT and CDR2 FQNNGV. The CDR3 protein is CASSPWGRRDEQFF. CDR3 DNA: TGTGCCAGCAGCCCCTGGGGAAGGAGAGATGAGCAGTTCTTC.

The rearrangement uses TRBV6-6 and TRBJ2-3, with 7 bases matching TRBD1. The trim removed 5 bases at V and 4 bases at J, leaving 3 bases unmatched. In germline, CDR1 is MNHNY, CDR2 SVGAGI (reference sequence). CDR3 size: 13 residues. The CDR3 region is CASSPQGSDTQYF. The CDR3 bases are TGTGCCAGCAGTCCACAGGGGTCAGATACGCAGTATTTT.

This sequence joins TRBV14 and TRBJ2-1; TRBD2 matches at 10 bases. The CDR3 extends over 16 amino acids. Germline loops: CDR1 SGHDN, CDR2 FVKESK. The junction had 13 bases not matched to a gene; V was cut back by 6 bases and J by 8 bases. The CDR3 DNA reads TGTGCCAGCAGATGGGGACTAGCGCCCGAGGCGGATGAGCAGTTCTTC. This sequence encodes CASRWGLAPEADEQFF. The full variable domain, completed using reference TRBV14 and TRBJ2-1, is EAGVTQFPSHSVIEKGQTVTLRCDPISGHDNLYWYRRVMGKEIKFLLHFVKESKQDESGMPNNRFLAERTGGTYSTLKVQPAELEDSGVYFCASRWGLAPEADEQFFGPGTRLTVL.

V and J are TRBV10-1 and TRBJ1-2; 7 bases line up with TRBD1. V was clipped by 6 bases and J by 0 bases; unmatched bases: 4. The CDR3 runs 14 residues. Germline CDR1 and CDR2: WNHNN and SYGVQD (reference sequence). This chain's CDR3 is CASREGATNYGYTF. In DNA form, the CDR3 reads TGCGCCAGCAGAGAGGGGGCTACTAACTATGGCTACACCTTC.

The chain employs TRBV18 and TRBJ2-1; 11 bases map to TRBD2. Germline CDR1 is KGHSH and CDR2 is LQKENI. The J segment lost 5 bases and the V segment lost 6 bases, leaving 3 bases of the junction unmatched. This CDR3 is 14 amino acids long. The DNA for the CDR3 is TGTGCCAGCTCCCCGGGACTAGCGGACAATGAGCAGTTCTTC. It translates to CASSPGLADNEQFF. Using reference TRBV18 and TRBJ2-1 for the parts outside the CDR3, the full variable domain is NAGVMQNPRHLVRRRGQEARLRCSPMKGHSHVYWYRQLPEEGLKFMVYLQKENIIDESGMPKERFSAEFPKEGPSILRIQQVVRGDSAAYFCASSPGLADNEQFFGPGTRLTVL.

The chain couples TRBV7-9 to TRBJ2-3, with TRBD2 matching over 7 bases. V lost 5 bases and J lost 2; bases outside the gene matches: 13. This CDR3 is built from 17 residues. Germline-derived CDR1 and CDR2 are SEHNR and FQNEAQ (reference sequence). The CDR3 DNA follows: TGTGCCAGCAGCCAGACTCTCCTAGCGGAGTCCACAGATACGCAGTATTTT. Residues: CASSQTLLAESTDTQYF.

This clone was detected a few times. The V gene is TRBV6-2 or TRBV6-3, the J gene TRBJ2-7, with unresolved D. Looked up from germline, CDR1 is MNHEY and CDR2 is SVGEGT. The V gene lost 5 bases and the J gene lost 6 bases, with 14 bases spanning the gap. The CDR3 has 13 residues. CDR3 protein: CASSPTLYSEQYF. CDR3 nucleotides: TGTGCCAGCAGTCCCACCCTCTACTCCGAGCAGTACTTC.

This clone has a handful of counts. The rearrangement links TRBV4-3 to TRBJ2-1, with TRBD1 matching 7 bases. J was trimmed by 8 bases and V by 7 bases; bases with no gene match: 5. The length of the CDR3 is 12 residues. Germline V gives CDR1 LGHNA, CDR2 YSLEER. CDR3 coding DNA: TGCGCCAGCATCAGACAGGGCGATGAGCAGTTCTTC. The encoded protein is CASIRQGDEQFF.

V is TRBV5-4 and J is TRBJ2-7, with 7 bases aligning to TRBD2. The CDR3 is 14 residues long. Germline CDR1 SGHNT, CDR2 YYREEE (reference sequence). J lost 1 base, V lost 3 bases, and 4 bases had no gene match. CDR3 loop: CASSSPRGSYEQYF. The CDR3 DNA follows: TGTGCCAGCAGCTCTCCGCGGGGGTCCTACGAGCAGTACTTC.